The present T cell receptor (beta chain) was sequenced within a study of blood T cell repertoires in COVID-19. In germline, CDR1 is SGHNT, CDR2 YYREEE (reference sequence). The CDR3 loop spans 14 amino acids. The trim removed 2 bases at V and 5 bases at J, leaving 5 bases unmatched. Source study methods: It was from reference gene primer amplification that nucleated cell counts were estimated. This table comes from immunoSEQ multiplex PCR, and its TCRdb copy is limited to in-frame clones, with some not included. V and J calls and clone size are copied from that table; D and trimming were computed from the DNA. The table records a few hundred thousand clones, more than 75% of them present only once.

Sequenced: peripheral blood. This TCR was sampled from a woman in her 70s with active or convalescent COVID-19. The J gene is TRBJ1-1, the V gene TRBV5-4, with TRBD1 matching over 8 bases. CDR3 amino acids: CASSFQGARTEAFF. As DNA, the CDR3 is TGTGCCAGCAGCTTCCAGGGGGCGAGGACTGAAGCTTTCTTT.